The 10 T cell receptor beta chains listed next were all sequenced from one sample in a study of shared clonotypes between healthy human individuals. The data were produced by immunoSEQ multiplex PCR, yet TCRdb's version contains in-frame clones alone and is incomplete. The repertoire holds 2 million to 2.5 million clones, with more than 80% as singletons. Sequenced material: naive CD4+ T cells from PBMCs. The sample's subset: CD45RA+ positively selected. The receptors come from a man aged 18 to 35 in good health. Some clones in this sample may be carry-over from other donors' samples.

This rearrangement joins TRBV4-1 to TRBJ2-5, with TRBD2 matching over 11 bases. Germline CDR1 is MGHRA and CDR2 is YSYEKL. The CDR3 has 15 residues. The junction had 5 bases not matched to a gene; V was cut back by 4 bases and J by 4 bases. The chain's CDR3 is CASSLGTSGRETQYF. The CDR3 bases are TGCGCCAGCAGCCTCGGGACTAGCGGCCGAGAGACCCAGTACTTC.

The chain carries TRBV5-1 and TRBJ2-1; 9 nucleotides line up with TRBD2. J gave up 1 base and V 2 bases, and 7 bases lay outside the gene matches. CDR3 length equals 17 residues. Germline CDR1 SGHRS, CDR2 YFSETQ. In DNA, the CDR3 is TGCGCCAGCAGCTTACTAGCGGGCCTTCAATCCTACAATGAGCAGTTCTTC. This sequence encodes CASSLLAGLQSYNEQFF.

The chain combines TRBV28 with TRBJ1-1; D call uncertain. The V end lost 6 bases, the J end lost 0 bases, and 23 bases lay between the germline ends. CDR3 length: 18 amino acids. Germline assignment: CDR1 MDHEN and CDR2 SYDVKM. The CDR3 coding sequence is TGTGCCAGCAGCCCCGTCTCTTTCCAAAGCCTAATGAACACTGAAGCTTTCTTT. This translates into CASSPVSFQSLMNTEAFF.

V is TRBV18 and J is TRBJ1-2, with 8 nucleotides matching TRBD1. CDR3 size: 16 residues. V was pared by 3 bases and J by 4 bases, with 10 bases of the junction left unmatched. Looked up from germline, CDR1 is KGHSH and CDR2 is LQKENI. CDR3 in amino acids: CASSPDRGGDSYGYTF. The CDR3 DNA follows: TGTGCCAGCTCACCCGACAGGGGTGGGGATTCCTATGGCTACACCTTC.

This clone appeared once. The chain combines TRBV27 with TRBJ1-2; 7 bases align to TRBD1. The length of the CDR3 is 14 residues. Germline assignment: CDR1 MNHEY and CDR2 SMNVEV (reference sequence). V was clipped by 6 bases and J by 4 bases; unmatched bases: 8. In DNA form, the CDR3 reads TGTGCCAGCAGCCCAGGACAGGACCTCTATGGCTACACCTTC. Translation gives CASSPGQDLYGYTF.

J is TRBJ2-1 and V is TRBV11-3; no definite D call. This CDR3 comprises 14 residues. Germline V gene data show CDR1 as SGHNT and CDR2 as YENEEA. V lost 4 bases and J lost 5, with 12 bases in between. The chain's CDR3 is CASSSQSVHNEQFF. CDR3 nucleotide sequence: TGTGCCAGCAGCTCGCAATCCGTACACAATGAGCAGTTCTTC. Full variable domain (outside the CDR3, taken from reference TRBV11-3 and TRBJ2-1): EAGVVQSPRYKIIEKKQPVAFWCNPISGHNTLYWYLQNLGQGPELLIRYENEEAVDDSQLPKDRFSAERLKGVDSTLKIQPAELGDSAVYLCASSSQSVHNEQFFGPGTRLTVL.

The chain links TRBV27 to TRBJ1-2, with a tentative D call TRBD1 (5 bases). This CDR3 contains 14 residues. Germline CDR1 is MNHEY and CDR2 is SMNVEV (reference sequence). V dropped 3 bases and J dropped 4 bases, with 12 bases sitting between them. The CDR3 region has the DNA TGTGCCAGCAGTTTTGGGGGGTTCCCCTATGGCTACACCTTC. It translates to CASSFGGFPYGYTF.

CDR3: CASSFTIWNTEAFF. In DNA form, the CDR3 reads TGTGCCAGCAGCTTTACAATCTGGAACACTGAAGCTTTCTTT. The chain employs TRBV5-5 and TRBJ1-1, with D unclear. From germline, CDR1 is SGHKS and CDR2 YYEKEE (reference sequence). V dropped 2 bases and J dropped 1 base, with 9 bases sitting between them. The CDR3 is 14 residues long.

The chain joins TRBV7-9 to TRBJ2-1; 13 nucleotides line up with TRBD2. Germline CDR1 and CDR2: SEHNR and FQNEAQ (reference sequence). V trimming: 3 bases; J trimming: 8 bases; junction bases outside the gene matches: 1. The CDR3 is 14 amino acids. The chain's CDR3 is CASSLGTSGDEQFF. CDR3 nucleotides: TGTGCCAGCAGCTTGGGGACTAGCGGGGATGAGCAGTTCTTC.

The V call is TRBV10-3, the J call TRBJ2-3; possibly TRBD2 for D (6 bases). V lost 5 bases to trimming and J lost 3 bases, with 15 bases between them. The CDR3 sequence is 15 residues long. Germline V gives CDR1 ENHRY, CDR2 SYGVKD. In DNA, the CDR3 is TGTGCCATCAGTAGACAGCAGGCGGGGACAGATACGCAGTATTTT. It is translated as CAISRQQAGTDTQYF.